The 29 T cell receptor beta chains below were found in one sample sequenced in a study of CD8+ T cells in alopecia areata. The treatment was: oral pan-JAK inhibitor, 5-10 mg twice daily. The authors extracted RNA and reverse transcribed it into cDNA as the sequencing template. Sequencing was performed with immunoSEQ multiplex PCR; in TCRdb, only in-frame clones are kept and a portion is missing. The sample consists of about 140,000 clones, 85% to 90% of them appearing once. Sequenced here: CD8+ T cells sorted from blood, sampled at week 4, from a patient treated with tofacitinib. The source is a human donor with alopecia areata.

This rearrangement joins TRBV9 to TRBJ1-2; a weak D match, TRBD1 (5 bases). Looked up from germline, CDR1 is SGDLS and CDR2 is YYNGEE. V lost 4 bases, J lost 4 bases, and 11 bases lay in between. The CDR3 length is 13 residues. The CDR3 nucleotides are TGTGCCAGCAGCCCCTCAGGGTCCTATGGCTACACCTTC. Amino acids: CASSPSGSYGYTF.

This clone was observed a few times. The rearrangement uses TRBV28 and TRBJ2-6; D is ambiguous. The V end lost 6 bases, the J end lost 1 base, and 10 bases lay between the germline ends. This CDR3 comprises 15 residues. CDR1 is MDHEN, CDR2 SYDVKM, per germline. CDR3 in amino acids: CASSYHPSGANVLTF. DNA for the CDR3: TGTGCCAGCAGCTACCATCCTTCTGGGGCCAACGTCCTGACTTTC. The full variable domain, completed using reference TRBV28 and TRBJ2-6, is DVKVTQSSRYLVKRTGEKVFLECVQDMDHENMFWYRQDPGLGLRLIYFSYDVKMKEKGDIPEGYSVSREKKERFSLILESASTNQTSMYLCASSYHPSGANVLTFGAGSRLTVL.

CDR3 nucleotide sequence: TGCAGCGTTGAAGAAGGAGACTATGGCTACACCTTC. The encoded protein is CSVEEGDYGYTF. The V and J genes are TRBV29-1 and TRBJ1-2; D gene uncertain. With 0 bases removed from V and 3 bases from J, the gap between germline ends came to 5 bases. The CDR3 runs to 12 residues. CDR1 SQVTM and CDR2 ANQGSEA come from the germline V gene.

The V and J genes are TRBV4-1 and TRBJ2-7, with 9 bases identical to TRBD1. The germline V gene encodes CDR1 MGHRA and CDR2 YSYEKL. CDR3 length equals 15 residues. The trim removed 3 bases at V and 3 bases at J, leaving 6 bases unmatched. The CDR3 reads CASSHNRQGGYEQYF. CDR3 sequence (DNA): TGCGCCAGCAGCCATAACCGACAGGGGGGCTACGAGCAGTACTTC.

This clone has just one count. The gene calls are TRBV27 and TRBJ1-2; D unresolved. V lost 0 bases, J lost 7 bases, and 12 bases lay in between. Germline values: CDR1 MNHEY, CDR2 SMNVEV (reference sequence). The CDR3 spans 14 residues. As DNA, the CDR3 is TGTGCCAGCAGTTTATCCAGGAACCCACTTGGCTACACCTTC. It encodes CASSLSRNPLGYTF.

The genes are TRBV2 and TRBJ2-1; 14 bases align to TRBD2. The CDR3 consists of 18 residues. V was pared by 4 bases and J by 4 bases, with 9 bases of the junction left unmatched. Looked up from germline, CDR1 is SNHLY and CDR2 is FYNNEI. The DNA of the CDR3 is TGTGCCAGCAGTGGGCGGACTAGCGGGGGGCCGAAATACAATGAGCAGTTCTTC. This sequence encodes CASSGRTSGGPKYNEQFF.

This rearrangement joins TRBV27 to TRBJ2-7; 8 nucleotides line up with TRBD2. Looked up from germline, CDR1 is MNHEY and CDR2 is SMNVEV (reference sequence). This CDR3 spans 14 amino acids. V trimming: 3 bases; J trimming: 2 bases; junction bases outside the gene matches: 3. CDR3 sequence (DNA): TGTGCCAGCAGTTTGACTAGCGCCGCCTACGAGCAGTACTTC. This translates into CASSLTSAAYEQYF.

V usage is TRBV7-9 and J usage is TRBJ2-3; no clear D gene. Trimming took off 0 bases at V and 6 bases at J, with 1 base between the two ends. This CDR3 has 11 residues. Germline values: CDR1 SEHNR, CDR2 FQNEAQ (reference sequence). In DNA form, the CDR3 reads TGTGCCAGCAGCTTAGCCGATACGCAGTATTTT. It encodes CASSLADTQYF.

V gene TRBV4-1 combines with J gene TRBJ2-3; the D gene is possibly TRBD1 (6 bases). Germline V gene sequence: CDR1 MGHRA, CDR2 YSYEKL. This CDR3 is 15 amino acids long. V gave up 4 bases and J gave up 0 bases, with 11 bases separating them. The CDR3 DNA reads TGCGCCAGCAGCCCTGCTCAGGGGAGCACAGATACGCAGTATTTT. Protein product: CASSPAQGSTDTQYF.

This chain uses TRBV6-1 with TRBJ2-1; TRBD2 aligns across 9 bases. V lost 3 bases and J lost 7; bases outside the gene matches: 10. The CDR3 has 16 residues. The germline gives CDR1 MNHNS, CDR2 SASEGT. The CDR3 DNA follows: TGTGCCAGCAGTGAGGAGGTAGCGGGAGTATCAAATGAGCAGTTCTTC. It is translated as CASSEEVAGVSNEQFF.

The V call is TRBV27, the J call TRBJ2-2; D remains ambiguous. The V gene's germline CDR1 is MNHEY and CDR2 SMNVEV (reference sequence). The V end was cut by 1 base, the J end by 0 bases, with 6 bases between. CDR3 length: 15 amino acids. The CDR3 loop is CASSLYSANTGELFF. The CDR3 DNA follows: TGTGCCAGCAGTTTATACAGTGCGAACACCGGGGAGCTGTTTTTT.

The J gene is TRBJ2-3, the V gene TRBV5-1; weak D call: TRBD1 (5 bases). Germline V gives CDR1 SGHRS, CDR2 YFSETQ. CDR3 length: 14 amino acids. Trimming removed 1 base at V and 2 bases at J, with 8 bases between. In nucleotides, the CDR3 is TGCGCCAGCAGCTTGTCCAGGGACACAGATACGCAGTATTTT. It translates to CASSLSRDTDTQYF.

CDR3 nucleotides: TGTGCCAGCAGCCAAGCCGCAGGAAACTACGAGCAGTACTTC. Protein sequence: CASSQAAGNYEQYF. This chain uses TRBV4-2 with TRBJ2-7, with D uncertain. From germline, CDR1 is LGHNA and CDR2 YNFKEQ. V gave up 1 base and J gave up 3 bases, with 10 bases separating them. The CDR3 is 14 amino acids.

This clone was counted a single time. This rearrangement joins TRBV10-3 to TRBJ2-2, with TRBD2 matching over 7 bases. Germline CDR1 ENHRY, CDR2 SYGVKD. The V segment lost 4 bases and the J segment 1 base; nucleotides outside the gene matches: 9. The CDR3 sequence is 17 residues long. The CDR3 loop reads CAISGDPSGGNTGELFF. In DNA, the CDR3 is TGTGCCATCAGTGGGGATCCTAGCGGAGGGAACACCGGGGAGCTGTTTTTT.

This chain joins TRBV7-3 and TRBJ2-3, with 12 nucleotides matching TRBD2. The CDR3 has 18 amino acids. V dropped 5 bases and J dropped 3; count of bases not matched to a gene: 12. Germline CDR1 SGHTA, CDR2 FQGTGA. The CDR3 region has the DNA TGTGCCAGCAGCGACCTGGGGATGACTAGCGGGGGTACAGATACGCAGTATTTT. It translates to CASSDLGMTSGGTDTQYF.

This rearrangement joins TRBV29-1 to TRBJ2-1, with 8 bases that match TRBD2. V was clipped by 7 bases and J by 2 bases; unmatched bases: 4. In germline, CDR1 is SQVTM, CDR2 ANQGSEA. The CDR3 runs to 13 residues. DNA of the CDR3: TGCAGCGGATTTAGCGGGACCTACAATGAGCAGTTCTTC. Translation gives CSGFSGTYNEQFF.

The rearrangement joins TRBV29-1 to TRBJ2-3; D is unresolved. V was shortened by 1 base and J by 4 bases, with 12 bases between the two germline ends. Per the germline V gene, CDR1 is SQVTM and CDR2 is ANQGSEA. The CDR3 loop spans 14 amino acids. CDR3 protein: CSVEGHFWPDTQYF. Here the CDR3 DNA reads TGCAGCGTTGAAGGGCATTTCTGGCCAGATACGCAGTATTTT.

This clone was counted a single time. The chain has TRBV29-1 and TRBJ2-6; 9 bases align to TRBD1. V shed 7 bases and J 2 bases; nucleotides not matched to a gene: 12. Germline CDR1 is SQVTM and CDR2 is ANQGSEA. This CDR3 spans 17 amino acids. The CDR3 spells CSAPSDRGAAGANVLTF. The CDR3, as DNA: TGCAGCGCCCCAAGCGACAGGGGGGCTGCTGGGGCCAACGTCCTGACTTTC.

In its sample, this clone was seen a few times. The chain is built from TRBV2 and TRBJ2-2; D gene uncertain. With 3 bases removed from V and 1 base from J, the gap between germline ends came to 6 bases. CDR3 length: 14 amino acids. Germline V lookup: CDR1 SNHLY, CDR2 FYNNEI. CDR3 sequence: CASSDPRNTGELFF. In nucleotides, the CDR3 is TGTGCCAGCAGTGATCCCAGGAACACCGGGGAGCTGTTTTTT.

Remarks on this clone: The same CDR3 can be traced to other DNA sequences in this sample. This chain joins TRBV5-1 and TRBJ2-2, with D unresolved. Trimming took off 0 bases at V and 6 bases at J, with 3 bases between the two ends. Germline V gene lookup returns CDR1 SGHRS and CDR2 YFSETQ. There are 12 residues in the CDR3. CDR3 amino acids: CASSLEAGELFF. Here the CDR3 DNA reads TGCGCCAGCAGCTTGGAGGCCGGGGAGCTGTTTTTT. The full variable domain, in which reference TRBV5-1 and TRBJ2-2 provide the parts outside the CDR3, is KAGVTQTPRYLIKTRGQQVTLSCSPISGHRSVSWYQQTPGQGLQFLFEYFSETQRNKGNFPGRFSGRQFSNSRSEMNVSTLELGDSALYLCASSLEAGELFFGEGSRLTVL.

This chain joins TRBV6-6 and TRBJ2-7; 9 nucleotides match TRBD2. Trimming at V came to 5 bases and at J to 2 bases, leaving 7 bases not matched to a gene. Germline-derived CDR1 and CDR2 are MNHNY and SVGAGI (reference sequence). CDR3 length equals 15 residues. CDR3 protein: CASSTIAGVAYEQYF. Written as DNA, the CDR3 is TGTGCCAGCAGTACTATAGCGGGGGTAGCCTACGAGCAGTACTTC.

The chain carries TRBV29-1 and TRBJ2-4; D is possibly TRBD1 or TRBD2 (5 bases each). The CDR3 sequence is 13 residues long. Between the trimmed V and J ends, which lost 4 bases and 9 bases, there was a span of 16 bases. CDR1 and CDR2 from the germline V gene are SQVTM and ANQGSEA. The CDR3 DNA sequence: TGCAGCGTTGGGAACGGGGCCCCCTCCATTCAGTACTTC. Its translation is CSVGNGAPSIQYF.

The chain has TRBV19 and TRBJ2-2; 9 nucleotides align to TRBD1. This CDR3 contains 15 residues. CDR1 LNHDA and CDR2 SQIVND come from the germline V gene (reference sequence). Germline trimming cut 5 bases from V and 4 bases from J; bases unmatched to any gene: 5. The CDR3 region has the DNA TGTGCCAGTAGTCGGGACAGGGAGGCCACCGGGGAGCTGTTTTTT. This gives the protein CASSRDREATGELFF.

This clone was picked up one time. The chain has TRBV4-1 and TRBJ1-5; D remains ambiguous. Germline CDR1 MGHRA, CDR2 YSYEKL. The CDR3 consists of 15 residues. V was trimmed by 0 bases and J by 1 base, leaving 7 bases between them. The CDR3 coding sequence is TGCGCCAGCAGCCAAGAAGGCAGAAGCAATCAGCCCCAGCATTTT. Translation: CASSQEGRSNQPQHF.

The chain joins TRBV5-1 to TRBJ2-3; D gene ambiguous. This CDR3 is 14 amino acids long. Trimming cost V 0 bases and J 6 bases, with 11 bases left between them. The germline V gene has CDR1 SGHRS and CDR2 YFSETQ. This chain's CDR3 is CASSLAESADTQYF. In DNA, the CDR3 is TGCGCCAGCAGCTTGGCCGAGTCAGCGGATACGCAGTATTTT.

The chain carries TRBV29-1 and TRBJ2-7, with 10 bases matching TRBD2. V shed 4 bases and J 0 bases; nucleotides not matched to a gene: 12. CDR1 SQVTM and CDR2 ANQGSEA come from the germline V gene. This CDR3 has 17 amino acids. The CDR3 here is CSVVWTSGRPSSYEQYF. The CDR3 region has the DNA TGCAGCGTTGTCTGGACTAGCGGCCGCCCAAGCTCCTACGAGCAGTACTTC.

The chain recombines TRBV4-1 with TRBJ2-7; the match to TRBD1 covers 7 bases. CDR3 length: 15 residues. Germline lookup yields CDR1 MGHRA and CDR2 YSYEKL. With V trimmed by 2 bases and J by 3 bases, 7 bases remained unmatched. CDR3 in DNA: TGCGCCAGCAGCCAACGACAGGGAGAACACTACGAGCAGTACTTC. Protein product: CASSQRQGEHYEQYF.

The CDR3 reads CASTQSPGGTETQYF. Written as DNA, the CDR3 is TGTGCCAGCACCCAATCTCCCGGAGGGACGGAGACCCAGTACTTC. The chain has TRBV2 and TRBJ2-5; possibly TRBD2 for D (6 bases). The ends were cut back, 7 bases at V and 5 bases at J, with 20 bases in the middle. This CDR3 is built from 15 residues. Germline loops: CDR1 SNHLY, CDR2 FYNNEI.

V and J are TRBV6-5 and TRBJ1-1; 9 bases align to TRBD1. Per the germline V gene, CDR1 is MNHEY and CDR2 is SVGAGI. J was trimmed by 8 bases and V by 6 bases; bases with no gene match: 4. The CDR3 extends over 12 amino acids. The CDR3 sequence: CASRVGTGEAFF. For the CDR3, the DNA is TGTGCCAGCAGGGTCGGGACAGGGGAAGCTTTCTTT.